A selection of T cell receptor beta chains follows, all from one sample in a study of cytomegalovirus exposure and HLA in healthy donors. Clones were sequenced by immunoSEQ multiplex PCR, and TCRdb holds only the in-frame ones, with some missing. The sample holds 200,000 or so clones; roughly 80% are singletons and the top ten take about 3.8%. Material: PBMCs. Source of these receptors: a man over 45 in good health and CMV-seronegative. The CDR3 runs from the conserved cysteine through the conserved F or W. A D gene is named only where the DNA matches it firmly. Size tells how often a clone was seen (once, few, many) or the class of an expanded clone, and some rows leave it out.

>-|TRBV7-8|TRBJ2-7|-
TGTGCCAGCAGCTTCGAGGTCTCCTACGAGCAGTACTTC
CASSFEVSYEQYF
>-|TRBV4-3|TRBJ2-7|TRBD1
TGCGCCAGCAGCCCATCAGGACAGGGGTGGAACGAGCAGTACTTC
CASSPSGQGWNEQYF
>-|TRBV2|TRBJ2-5|TRBD1
TGTGCCAGCAGTGATGGGGACAGCCAAGAGACCCAGTACTTC
CASSDGDSQETQYF
>-|TRBV18|TRBJ2-3|-
TGTGCCAGCTCAGCTCCTAGTGCGGCAGATACGCAGTATTTT
CASSAPSAADTQYF
>-|TRBV7-8|TRBJ2-1|-
TGTGCCAGCAGCTTACCCATCAGACTTGGCCATGAGCAGTTCTTC
CASSLPIRLGHEQFF
>-|TRBV4-3|TRBJ2-1|-
TGCGCCGGCAGCCAAGAGTACAGTAGCTCCTACAATGAGCAGTTCTTC
CAGSQEYSSSYNEQFF
>-|TRBV4-1|TRBJ1-2|TRBD1
TGCGCCAGCAGCCAAGATTCCGCGGACAGGGAATATAGTCCTAGCTATGGCTACACCTTC
CASSQDSADREYSPSYGYTF
>-|TRBV19|TRBJ1-6|-
TGTGCCAGTACGGGGGGAACAGGGACGAACCTCTATAATTCACCCCTCCACTTT
CASTGGTGTNLYNSPLHF
>-|TRBV9|TRBJ1-1|TRBD1
TGTGCCAGCAACAGGGGGAACACTGAAGCTTTCTTT
CASNRGNTEAFF
>-|TRBV30|TRBJ1-5|-
TGTGCCTGGAGTCGGGAACCTGGGAGTAGCAATCAGCCCCAGCATTTT
CAWSREPGSSNQPQHF
>-|TRBV9|TRBJ2-5|-
TGTGCCAGCAGCGTCCCAGACAGTCAAGAGACCCAGTACTTC
CASSVPDSQETQYF
>-|TRBV5-5|TRBJ2-7|TRBD1
TGTGCCAGCAGCAGACAGGGAGACTCCTACGAGCAGTACTTC
CASSRQGDSYEQYF
>-|TRBV6-5|TRBJ1-2|-
TGTGCCAGCAGTGAACAGGGTGGGAGCGGCTACACCTTC
CASSEQGGSGYTF
>-|TRBV5-1|TRBJ2-7|-
TGCGCCAGCAGCTTAACCCCTCAGGGCTACGAGCAGTACTTC
CASSLTPQGYEQYF
>-|TRBV5-6|TRBJ2-7|-
TGTGCCAGCAGCTCTAGCGTCACGGGTCGTCTCGAGCAGTACTTC
CASSSSVTGRLEQYF
>-|TRBV11-2|TRBJ2-2|TRBD2
TGTGCCAGCAGCCCTAGCGGGGTCGGGGAGCTGTTTTTT
CASSPSGVGELFF
>-|TRBV7-8|TRBJ2-1|-
TGTGCCAGCAACTCACCGGCCGAGACAGGAGTTTACAATGAGCAGTTCTTC
CASNSPAETGVYNEQFF
>-|TRBV7-2|TRBJ2-7|TRBD1
TGTGCCAGCAGCTTCGGACAGGGAACTGGCGAGCAGTACTTC
CASSFGQGTGEQYF
>-|TRBV12-5|TRBJ1-5|-
TGTGCTAGTGGAACTGCCTATCAGCCCCAGCATTTT
CASGTAYQPQHF
>-|TRBV7-6|TRBJ1-1|-
TGTGCCAGCAGCTTAAAACAGGGTACTGAAGCTTTCTTT
CASSLKQGTEAFF
>-|TRBV15|TRBJ2-3|-
TGTGCCACCAGCAGAGTTGGCACAGGCGATAACACAGATACGCAGTATTTT
CATSRVGTGDNTDTQYF
>-|TRBV5-1|TRBJ1-1|-
TGCGCCAGCAGCCCGGGACACCTGAACACTGAAGCTTTCTTT
CASSPGHLNTEAFF
>-|TRBV11-2|TRBJ2-3|TRBD2
TGTGCCAGCAGGGGGCCGGGACTAGCGGGTCGCTACACAGATACGCAGTATTTT
CASRGPGLAGRYTDTQYF
>-|TRBV5-5|TRBJ1-2|TRBD1
TGTGCCAGCAGCCCGGGACAGGATTATGGCTACACCTTC
CASSPGQDYGYTF
>-|TRBV7-9|TRBJ2-1|-
TGTGCCAGCACCGTCTCAGGTATAGGTGAGCAGTTCTTC
CASTVSGIGEQFF
>-|TRBV28|TRBJ1-1|-
TGTGCCAGCAGTTTCTCTTACGACAGGATAACGAACACTGAAGCTTTCTTT
CASSFSYDRITNTEAFF
>-|TRBV6-5|TRBJ1-4|TRBD1
TGTGCCAGCAGTACAGGGGAGTATGAAAAACTGTTTTTT
CASSTGEYEKLFF
>-|TRBV7-9|TRBJ2-3|-
TGTTCCAGCAGCTTCGAGGGGGCAGATACGCAGTATTTT
CSSSFEGADTQYF
>-|TRBV7-9|TRBJ2-3|-
TGTGCCAGCAGCTCTCAGACAGGTCAAGCAGATACGCAGTATTTT
CASSSQTGQADTQYF
>-|TRBV7-9|TRBJ1-5|-
TGTTCCAGCAGCCCAGCGCGAGGGTTTAATCAGCCCCAGCATTTT
CSSSPARGFNQPQHF
>-|TRBV7-2|TRBJ2-3|TRBD1
TGTGCCAGCAGTCCCCGGGGGACAGGGAGCACAGATACGCAGTATTTT
CASSPRGTGSTDTQYF
>-|TRBV30|TRBJ2-5|TRBD1
TGTGCCTGCACAATGACAGGGGTCAACACCCAGTACTTC
CACTMTGVNTQYF
>-|TRBV19|TRBJ2-1|TRBD2
TGTGCCAGTAGTCGCGGGGGTTCCTACAATGAGCAGTTCTTC
CASSRGGSYNEQFF
>-|TRBV19|TRBJ2-3|-
TGTGCCATCATAGATGAGGGCGATACGCAGTATTTT
CAIIDEGDTQYF
>-|TRBV11-2|TRBJ2-7|-
TGTGCCAGCAGCCGTCCATTCCGGGACTTGGGCTACGAGCAGTACTTC
CASSRPFRDLGYEQYF
>-|TRBV27|TRBJ1-1|TRBD1
TGTGCCAGCAGTTTATATCCGCCACAGGGGGGCCGTCGCACTGAAGCTTTCTTT
CASSLYPPQGGRRTEAFF
>-|TRBV7-9|TRBJ1-4|-
TGTGCCAGCAGCTCTATCCCAGGGAAGGCTAATGAAAAACTGTTTTTT
CASSSIPGKANEKLFF
>-|TRBV5-1|TRBJ2-2|TRBD1
TGCGCCAGCAGCCCTTCGGACAGGGTGGCCGGGGAGCTGTTTTTT
CASSPSDRVAGELFF
>-|TRBV10-3|TRBJ1-2|TRBD1
TGTGCCATCAGTGATCGGGGACAGTCTAACTATGGCTACACCTTC
CAISDRGQSNYGYTF
>-|TRBV27|TRBJ2-7|TRBD2
TGTGCCAGCAGCCGGGACTATCGACCGGTTGGCGAGCAGTACTTC
CASSRDYRPVGEQYF
>-|TRBV4-3|TRBJ2-7|-
TGCGCCAGCAGCCAAGATCACTTTGGCGAGCAGTACTTC
CASSQDHFGEQYF
>-|TRBV7-8|TRBJ1-5|TRBD1
TGTGCCAGCAGTTTAGGGACAGGGGATCAGCCCCAGCATTTT
CASSLGTGDQPQHF
>few|TRBV30|TRBJ1-3|-
TGTGCCTTAACGGGACTCCAGGACTCTGGAAACACCATATATTTT
CALTGLQDSGNTIYF
>-|TRBV19|TRBJ1-3|-
TGTGCCAGTAGTATGCGGGGCTACTCTGGAAACACCATATATTTT
CASSMRGYSGNTIYF
>-|TRBV7-9|TRBJ1-3|-
TGTTCCAGCCCTGCCGCGCGGTCCTCTGGAAACACCATATATTTT
CSSPAARSSGNTIYF
>-|TRBV7-2|TRBJ2-2|TRBD1
TGTGCCAGCAGCCTCTTTGGACAGGGGGCTTTCACCGGGGAGCTGTTTTTT
CASSLFGQGAFTGELFF
>-|TRBV7-9|TRBJ2-5|TRBD1
TGTGCCAGCAGCCACGGGACAGACCAAGAGACCCAGTACTTC
CASSHGTDQETQYF
>once|TRBV28|TRBJ1-3|-
TGTGCCAGCATCGCGAGCGGATCTAGGCACTCTGGAAACACCATATATTTT
CASIASGSRHSGNTIYF
>-|TRBV7-2|TRBJ2-7|-
TGTGCCAGCAGCTTTTTAGACGAGCAGTACTTC
CASSFLDEQYF
>-|TRBV19|TRBJ2-1|-
TGTGCCAGTAATCCCCAGGGGTCTGAGCAGTTCTTC
CASNPQGSEQFF